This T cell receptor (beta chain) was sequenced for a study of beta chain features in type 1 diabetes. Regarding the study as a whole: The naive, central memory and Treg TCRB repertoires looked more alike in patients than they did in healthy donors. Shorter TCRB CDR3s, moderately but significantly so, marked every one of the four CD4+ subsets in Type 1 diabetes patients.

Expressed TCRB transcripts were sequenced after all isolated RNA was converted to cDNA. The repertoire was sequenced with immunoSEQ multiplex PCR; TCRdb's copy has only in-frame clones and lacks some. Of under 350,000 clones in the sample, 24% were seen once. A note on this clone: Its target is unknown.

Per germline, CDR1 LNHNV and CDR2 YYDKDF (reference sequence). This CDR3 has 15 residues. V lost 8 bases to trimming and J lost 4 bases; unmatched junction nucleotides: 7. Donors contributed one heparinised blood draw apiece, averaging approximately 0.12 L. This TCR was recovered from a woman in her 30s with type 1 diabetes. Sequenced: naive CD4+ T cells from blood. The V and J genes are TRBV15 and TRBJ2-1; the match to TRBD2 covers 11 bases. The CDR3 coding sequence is TGTGCCACCCGCCTAGCGGGAGGAAGATACAATGAGCAGTTCTTC. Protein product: CATRLAGGRYNEQFF.